This TCR beta chain was recovered during a study of cytomegalovirus exposure and HLA in healthy donors. Germline CDR1 and CDR2: KGHSH and LQKENI. This CDR3 has 13 residues. Between the trimmed V and J ends, which lost 3 bases and 3 bases, there was a span of 6 bases. Primers for the PCR totalled 60 Vbeta and 13 Jbeta. Using immunoSEQ multiplex PCR, the repertoire was profiled, and TCRdb retains in-frame clones only, with some absent. The sample carries some 150,000 clones, more than 7.5% recorded once. The TCR comes from a man aged 50 to 59 in good health and CMV-seronegative. Sequencing was performed on PBMCs. The gene calls are TRBV18 and TRBJ1-3; D remains unclear. CDR3 sequence reads: CASSPSGGNTIYF. CDR3 coding DNA: TGTGCCAGCTCACCGTCCGGTGGAAACACCATATATTTT.